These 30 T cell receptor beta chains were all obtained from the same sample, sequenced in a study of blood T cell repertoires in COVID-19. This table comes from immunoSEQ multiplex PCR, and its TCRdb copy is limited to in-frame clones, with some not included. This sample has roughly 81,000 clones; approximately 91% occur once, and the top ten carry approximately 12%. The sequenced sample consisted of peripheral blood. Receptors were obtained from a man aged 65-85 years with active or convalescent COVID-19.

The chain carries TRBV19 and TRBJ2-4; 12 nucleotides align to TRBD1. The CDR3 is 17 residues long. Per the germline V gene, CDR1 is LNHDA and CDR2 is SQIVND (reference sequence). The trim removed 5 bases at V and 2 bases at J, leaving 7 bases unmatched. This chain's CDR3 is CASSSPGQGASKNIQYF. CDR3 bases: TGTGCCAGTAGTTCGCCGGGACAGGGGGCATCCAAAAACATTCAGTACTTC.

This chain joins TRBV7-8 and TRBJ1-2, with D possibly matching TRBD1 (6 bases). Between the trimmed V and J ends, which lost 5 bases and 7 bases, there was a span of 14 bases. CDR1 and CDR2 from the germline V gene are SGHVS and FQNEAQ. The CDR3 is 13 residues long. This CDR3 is CASSTRTESGYTF. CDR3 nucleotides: TGTGCCAGCAGCACGCGGACAGAAAGTGGCTACACCTTC.

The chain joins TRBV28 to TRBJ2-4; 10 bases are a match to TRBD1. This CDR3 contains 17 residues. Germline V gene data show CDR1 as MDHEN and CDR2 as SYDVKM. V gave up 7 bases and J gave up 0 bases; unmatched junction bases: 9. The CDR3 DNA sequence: TGTGCCAGCACGGGACAGGGGCGACAATTAGCCAAAAACATTCAGTACTTC. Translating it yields CASTGQGRQLAKNIQYF.

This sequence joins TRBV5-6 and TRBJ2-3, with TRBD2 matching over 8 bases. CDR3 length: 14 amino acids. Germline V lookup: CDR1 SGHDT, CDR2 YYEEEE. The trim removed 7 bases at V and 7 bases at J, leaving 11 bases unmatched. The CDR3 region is CASLLRGGPYTQYF. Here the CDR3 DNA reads TGTGCCAGCCTACTCCGCGGGGGGCCTTATACGCAGTATTTT.

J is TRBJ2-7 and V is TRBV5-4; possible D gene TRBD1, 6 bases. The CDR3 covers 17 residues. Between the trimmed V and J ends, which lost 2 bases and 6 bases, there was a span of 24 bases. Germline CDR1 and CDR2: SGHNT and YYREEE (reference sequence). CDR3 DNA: TGTGCCAGCAGCTTTCAGGGGCTGGGGTTTCGAGTACGCGAGCAGTACTTC. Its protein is CASSFQGLGFRVREQYF.

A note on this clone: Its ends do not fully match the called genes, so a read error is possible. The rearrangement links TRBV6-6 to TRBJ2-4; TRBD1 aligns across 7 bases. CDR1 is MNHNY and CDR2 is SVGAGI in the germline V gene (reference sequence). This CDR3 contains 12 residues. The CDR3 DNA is TGTGCCAGCAGTTACGACAGGGCCCTCGGGAACTTC. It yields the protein CASSYDRALGNF.

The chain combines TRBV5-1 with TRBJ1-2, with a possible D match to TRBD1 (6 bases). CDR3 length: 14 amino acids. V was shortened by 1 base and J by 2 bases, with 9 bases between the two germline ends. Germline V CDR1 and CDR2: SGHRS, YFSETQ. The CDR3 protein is CASSLYRANYGYTF. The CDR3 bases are TGCGCCAGCAGCTTGTACAGGGCAAACTATGGCTACACCTTC.

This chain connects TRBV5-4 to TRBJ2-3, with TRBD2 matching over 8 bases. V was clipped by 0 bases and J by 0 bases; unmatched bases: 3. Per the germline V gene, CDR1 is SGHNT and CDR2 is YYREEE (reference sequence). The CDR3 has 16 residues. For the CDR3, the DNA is TGTGCCAGCAGCTTGGTATCTAGCGGGAGCACAGATACGCAGTATTTT. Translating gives CASSLVSSGSTDTQYF.

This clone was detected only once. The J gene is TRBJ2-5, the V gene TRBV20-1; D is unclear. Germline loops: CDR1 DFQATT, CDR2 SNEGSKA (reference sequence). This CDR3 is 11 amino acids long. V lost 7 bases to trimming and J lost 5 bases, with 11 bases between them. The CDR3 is CSVWSRETQYF. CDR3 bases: TGCAGTGTGTGGTCGCGCGAGACCCAGTACTTC.

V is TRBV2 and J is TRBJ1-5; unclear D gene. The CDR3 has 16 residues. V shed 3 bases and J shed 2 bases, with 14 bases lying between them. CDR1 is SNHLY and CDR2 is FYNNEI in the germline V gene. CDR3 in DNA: TGTGCCAGCAGTGAGGGAAGGGCGCGGGGCAATCAGCCCCAGCATTTT. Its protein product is CASSEGRARGNQPQHF.

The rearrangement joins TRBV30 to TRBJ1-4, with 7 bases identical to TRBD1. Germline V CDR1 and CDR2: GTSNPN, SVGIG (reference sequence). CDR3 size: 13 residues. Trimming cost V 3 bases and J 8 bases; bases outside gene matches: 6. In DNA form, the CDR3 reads TGTGCCTGGAGCAGGGGGTTAGAGGAAAAACTGTTTTTT. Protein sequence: CAWSRGLEEKLFF.

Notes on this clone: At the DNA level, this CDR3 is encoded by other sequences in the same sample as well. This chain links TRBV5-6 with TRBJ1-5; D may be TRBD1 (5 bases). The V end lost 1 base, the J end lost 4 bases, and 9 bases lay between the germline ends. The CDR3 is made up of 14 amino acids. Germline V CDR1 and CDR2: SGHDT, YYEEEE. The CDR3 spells CASSLRQGNQPQHF. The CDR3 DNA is TGTGCCAGCAGCTTGAGGCAGGGAAATCAGCCCCAGCATTTT.

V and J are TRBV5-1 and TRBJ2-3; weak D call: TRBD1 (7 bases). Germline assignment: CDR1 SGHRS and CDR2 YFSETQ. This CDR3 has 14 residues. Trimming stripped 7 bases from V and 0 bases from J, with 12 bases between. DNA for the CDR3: TGCGCCAGCCAGGGGGGCAGTAGCACAGATACGCAGTATTTT. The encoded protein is CASQGGSSTDTQYF.

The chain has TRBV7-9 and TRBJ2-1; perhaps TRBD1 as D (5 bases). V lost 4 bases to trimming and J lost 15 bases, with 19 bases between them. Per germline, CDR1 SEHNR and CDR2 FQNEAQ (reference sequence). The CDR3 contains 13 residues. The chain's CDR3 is CASSSKQGAIAFF. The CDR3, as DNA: TGTGCCAGCAGCTCAAAGCAAGGGGCAATCGCGTTCTTC.

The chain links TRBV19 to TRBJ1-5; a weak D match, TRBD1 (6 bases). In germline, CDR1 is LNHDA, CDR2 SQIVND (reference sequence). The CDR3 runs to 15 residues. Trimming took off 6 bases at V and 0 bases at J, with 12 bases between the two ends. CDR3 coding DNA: TGTGCCAGTAGATTGGACAGAAATAGCAATCAGCCCCAGCATTTT. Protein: CASRLDRNSNQPQHF.

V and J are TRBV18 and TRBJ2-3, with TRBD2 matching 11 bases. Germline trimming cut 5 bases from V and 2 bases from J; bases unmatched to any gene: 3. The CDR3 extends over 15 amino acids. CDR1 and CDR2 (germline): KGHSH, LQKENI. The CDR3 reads CASSGLAGLTDTQYF. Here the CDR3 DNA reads TGTGCCAGCTCAGGACTAGCGGGCCTCACAGATACGCAGTATTTT.

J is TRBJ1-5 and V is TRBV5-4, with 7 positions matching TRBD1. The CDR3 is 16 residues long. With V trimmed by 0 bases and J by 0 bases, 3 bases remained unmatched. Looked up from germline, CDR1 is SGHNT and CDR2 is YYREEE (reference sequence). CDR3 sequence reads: CASSLAGTDSNQPQHF. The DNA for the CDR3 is TGTGCCAGCAGCTTGGCGGGGACAGATAGCAATCAGCCCCAGCATTTT.

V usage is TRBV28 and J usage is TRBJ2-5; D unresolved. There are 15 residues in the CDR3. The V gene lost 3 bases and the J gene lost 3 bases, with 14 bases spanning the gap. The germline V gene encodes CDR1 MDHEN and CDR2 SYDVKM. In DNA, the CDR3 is TGTGCCAGCAGTTTCAAGCGTCGAGATAAAGAGACCCAGTACTTC. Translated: CASSFKRRDKETQYF.

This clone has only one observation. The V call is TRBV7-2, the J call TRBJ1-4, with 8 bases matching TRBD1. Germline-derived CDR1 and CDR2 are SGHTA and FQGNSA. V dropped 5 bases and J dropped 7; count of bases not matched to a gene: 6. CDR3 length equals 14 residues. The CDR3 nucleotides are TGTGCCAGCAGCGCCAGGGGGCGGCTTGAAAAACTGTTTTTT. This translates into CASSARGRLEKLFF.

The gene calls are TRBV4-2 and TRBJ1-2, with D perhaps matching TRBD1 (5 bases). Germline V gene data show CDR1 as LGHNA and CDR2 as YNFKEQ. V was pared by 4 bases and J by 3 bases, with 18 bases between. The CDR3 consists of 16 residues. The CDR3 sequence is CASSPESRGWDYGYTF. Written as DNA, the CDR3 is TGTGCCAGCAGCCCAGAGTCCCGGGGGTGGGACTATGGCTACACCTTC.

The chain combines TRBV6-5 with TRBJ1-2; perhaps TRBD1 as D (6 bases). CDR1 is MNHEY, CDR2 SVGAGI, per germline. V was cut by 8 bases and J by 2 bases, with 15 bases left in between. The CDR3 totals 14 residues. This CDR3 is CASDEEGGNYGYTF. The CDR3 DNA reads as TGTGCCAGCGACGAGGAGGGGGGGAACTATGGCTACACCTTC.

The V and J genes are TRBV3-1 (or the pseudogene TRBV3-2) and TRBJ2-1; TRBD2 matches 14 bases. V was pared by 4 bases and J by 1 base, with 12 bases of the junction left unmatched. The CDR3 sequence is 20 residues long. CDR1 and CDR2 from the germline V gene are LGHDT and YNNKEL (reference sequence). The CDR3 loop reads CASSPRGLAGARSSYNEQFF. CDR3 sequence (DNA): TGTGCCAGCAGCCCCCGGGGACTAGCGGGGGCGAGATCTTCCTACAATGAGCAGTTCTTC.

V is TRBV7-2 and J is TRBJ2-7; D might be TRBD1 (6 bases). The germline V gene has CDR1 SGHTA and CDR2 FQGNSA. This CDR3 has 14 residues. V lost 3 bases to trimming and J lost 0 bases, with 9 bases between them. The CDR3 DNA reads TGTGCCAGCAGCTTTTGGGACAACTCCTACGAGCAGTACTTC. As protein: CASSFWDNSYEQYF. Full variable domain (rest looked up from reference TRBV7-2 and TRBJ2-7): GAGVSQSPSNKVTEKGKDVELRCDPISGHTALYWYRQSLGQGLEFLIYFQGNSAPDKSGLPSDRFSAERTGGSVSTLTIQRTQQEDSAVYLCASSFWDNSYEQYFGPGTRLTVT.

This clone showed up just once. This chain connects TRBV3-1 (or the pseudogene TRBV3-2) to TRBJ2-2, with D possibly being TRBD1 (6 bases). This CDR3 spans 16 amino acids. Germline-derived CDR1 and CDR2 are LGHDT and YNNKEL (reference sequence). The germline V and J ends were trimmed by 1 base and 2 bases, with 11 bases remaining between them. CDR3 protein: CASSQGGTYNTGELFF. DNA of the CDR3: TGTGCCAGCAGCCAAGGGGGGACATACAACACCGGGGAGCTGTTTTTT.

CDR3 in amino acids: CASSQGGTGAKNIQYF. For the CDR3, the DNA is TGTGCCAGCAGCCAAGGGGGGACAGGGGCTAAAAACATTCAGTACTTC. The chain combines TRBV3-1 (or the pseudogene TRBV3-2) with TRBJ2-4, with 10 bases fitting TRBD1. V dropped 1 base and J dropped 4; count of bases not matched to a gene: 4. The CDR3 spans 16 residues. The germline V gene encodes CDR1 LGHDT and CDR2 YNNKEL (reference sequence).

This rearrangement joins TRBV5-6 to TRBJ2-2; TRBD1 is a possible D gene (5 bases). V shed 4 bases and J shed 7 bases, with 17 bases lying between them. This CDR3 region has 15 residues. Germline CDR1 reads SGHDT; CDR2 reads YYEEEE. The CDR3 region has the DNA TGTGCCAGCAGCAGAAGGGCAGGGTTCGGCGGGGAGCTGTTTTTT. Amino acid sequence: CASSRRAGFGGELFF.

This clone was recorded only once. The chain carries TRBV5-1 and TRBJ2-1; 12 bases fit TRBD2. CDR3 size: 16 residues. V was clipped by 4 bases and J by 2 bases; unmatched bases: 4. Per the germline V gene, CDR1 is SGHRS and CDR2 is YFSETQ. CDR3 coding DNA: TGCGCCAGCAGCCAACTAGCGGGGGGCGCCTACAATGAGCAGTTCTTC. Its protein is CASSQLAGGAYNEQFF.

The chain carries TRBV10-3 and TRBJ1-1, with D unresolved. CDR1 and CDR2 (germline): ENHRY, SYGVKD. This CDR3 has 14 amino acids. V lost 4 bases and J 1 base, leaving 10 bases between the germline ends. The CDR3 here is CAISAGRPNTEAFF. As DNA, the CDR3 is TGTGCCATCAGTGCCGGCAGGCCGAACACTGAAGCTTTCTTT.

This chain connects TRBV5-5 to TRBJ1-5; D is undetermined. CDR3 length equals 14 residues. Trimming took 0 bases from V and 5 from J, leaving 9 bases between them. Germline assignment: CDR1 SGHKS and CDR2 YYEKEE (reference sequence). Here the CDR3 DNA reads TGTGCCAGCAGCTTGGCCGTGGGAGATCAGCCCCAGCATTTT. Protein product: CASSLAVGDQPQHF.

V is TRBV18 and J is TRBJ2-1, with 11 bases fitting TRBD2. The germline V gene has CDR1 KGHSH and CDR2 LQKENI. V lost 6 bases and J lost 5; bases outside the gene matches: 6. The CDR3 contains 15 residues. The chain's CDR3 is CASSLLAGENNEQFF. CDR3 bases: TGTGCCAGCTCCTTACTAGCGGGGGAGAACAATGAGCAGTTCTTC. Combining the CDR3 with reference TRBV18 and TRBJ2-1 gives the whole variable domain NAGVMQNPRHLVRRRGQEARLRCSPMKGHSHVYWYRQLPEEGLKFMVYLQKENIIDESGMPKERFSAEFPKEGPSILRIQQVVRGDSAAYFCASSLLAGENNEQFFGPGTRLTVL.